This TCR beta chain was captured in a study of shared clonotypes between healthy human individuals. Points from the study as a whole: What naive subsets generally showed was a larger estimated richness than memory subsets showed.

CD45RO-negative cells were positively selected for CCR7, leaving out terminally differentiated effector memory CD45RA+ cells. Comments on this clone: Its antigen is not known.

V shed 1 base and J shed 3 bases, with 10 bases lying between them. Per germline, CDR1 MNHEY and CDR2 SMNVEV (reference sequence). The CDR3 length is 15 residues. Profiled with immunoSEQ multiplex PCR; TCRdb holds only in-frame clones, not every one. The sample comprises about 550,000 clones, less than 97% of which are singletons, and around 0.097% rests with the top ten. The chain has TRBV27 and TRBJ1-5, with D possibly being TRBD1 (6 bases). This TCR came from a woman aged 25-40 years in good health. The sample was naive CD8+ T cells sorted from blood. The DNA of the CDR3 is TGTGCCAGCAGTTTATACAGGGCATACAATCAGCCCCAGCATTTT. Its translation: CASSLYRAYNQPQHF.